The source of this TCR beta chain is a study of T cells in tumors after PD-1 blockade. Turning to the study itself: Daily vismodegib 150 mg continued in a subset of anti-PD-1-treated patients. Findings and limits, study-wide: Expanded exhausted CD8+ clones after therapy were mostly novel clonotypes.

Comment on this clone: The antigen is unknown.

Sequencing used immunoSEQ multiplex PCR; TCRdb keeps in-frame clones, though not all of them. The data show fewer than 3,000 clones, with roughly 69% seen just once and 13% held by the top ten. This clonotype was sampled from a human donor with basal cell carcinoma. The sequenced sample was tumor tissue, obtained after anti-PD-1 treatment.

The DNA for the CDR3 is TGTGCCAGCTCACCAGAGGCCACAGGGGGCTTTGAGAAAAAACTGTTTTTT. Translating it yields CASSPEATGGFEKKLFF. The chain couples TRBV18 to TRBJ1-4; 9 nucleotides line up with TRBD1. CDR3 length: 17 residues. Germline CDR1 and CDR2: KGHSH and LQKENI. V was clipped by 2 bases and J by 9 bases; unmatched bases: 13.